This entry describes one TCR beta chain. The sample is drawn from a study of T cell changes during pregnancy in multiple sclerosis. Germline values: CDR1 SEHNR, CDR2 FQNEAQ (reference sequence). The CDR3 covers 14 residues. V was clipped by 2 bases and J by 3 bases, with 8 bases between them. This table comes from immunoSEQ multiplex PCR, and its TCRdb copy is limited to in-frame clones, with some not included. This sample yields 15,000 or so clones, of which approximately 84% are seen a single time; about 9% belongs to the top ten. The source is a female donor in good health, enrolled as a control in a pregnancy study. The chain joins TRBV7-9 to TRBJ1-5; possibly TRBD1 for D (5 bases). This specimen consisted of CD8+ T cells from peripheral blood mononuclear cells, obtained in the second trimester of pregnancy. CDR3 in DNA: TGTGCCAGCAGCTTATCAGGGATCAATCAGCCCCAGCATTTT. Translated, it gives CASSLSGINQPQHF.